Shown below are 30 T cell receptor beta chains from a single sample sequenced in a study of T cell responses to AZD1222 COVID-19 vaccine. Profiling relied on immunoSEQ multiplex PCR, and the TCRdb table lists in-frame clones only, not all of them. This table holds 90,000 to 130,000 clones, approximately 90% found once. Sequences were derived from peripheral blood, sampled on day 0 of AZD1222 vaccination. The receptors were sampled from an adult in good health.

The V call is TRBV7-6, the J call TRBJ2-7; 7 bases map to TRBD2. Unmatched junction bases numbered 7, after V lost 5 bases and J lost 0 bases. Germline-derived CDR1 and CDR2 are SGHVS and FNYEAQ. There are 15 residues in the CDR3. The CDR3 loop reads CASSPAGGSSYEQYF. DNA of the CDR3: TGTGCCAGCAGCCCGGCGGGCGGGAGCTCCTACGAGCAGTACTTC.

This chain links TRBV7-2 with TRBJ2-5; unclear D gene. From germline, CDR1 is SGHTA and CDR2 FQGNSA. The CDR3 has 12 residues. V lost 2 bases to trimming and J lost 4 bases, with 5 bases between them. CDR3 bases: TGTGCCAGCAGCTTATATGGAGAGACCCAGTACTTC. Amino acids: CASSLYGETQYF.

The chain carries TRBV3-1 (or the pseudogene TRBV3-2) and TRBJ1-1; 10 bases are a match to TRBD1. J lost 1 base, V lost 4 bases, and 3 bases had no gene match. CDR3 length: 15 residues. Per the germline V gene, CDR1 is LGHDT and CDR2 is YNNKEL (reference sequence). CDR3 nucleotide sequence: TGTGCCAGCAGCCCGAGGGACAGGGGGAACACTGAAGCTTTCTTT. This encodes CASSPRDRGNTEAFF.

The CDR3, as DNA: TGTGCCACCTTCGATAGGAGGGAAAACACTGAAGCTTTCTTT. Its translation: CATFDRRENTEAFF. The V gene is TRBV2, the J gene TRBJ1-1; D is unclear. Germline lookup yields CDR1 SNHLY and CDR2 FYNNEI. The CDR3 is made up of 14 amino acids. V was cut by 10 bases and J by 2 bases, with 17 bases left in between.

This sequence joins TRBV6-1 and TRBJ2-3, with D perhaps matching TRBD1 (7 bases). Trimming cost V 2 bases and J 4 bases, with 16 bases left between them. In germline, CDR1 is MNHNS, CDR2 SASEGT. The length of the CDR3 is 16 residues. The CDR3 is CASSEMRGGTADTQYF. For the CDR3, the DNA is TGTGCCAGCAGTGAAATGCGGGGCGGGACAGCAGATACGCAGTATTTT.

This sequence joins TRBV6-6 and TRBJ1-5; D may be TRBD1 (5 bases). Germline V gene data show CDR1 as MNHNY and CDR2 as SVGAGI (reference sequence). CDR3 length equals 17 residues. Trimming shortened V by 5 bases and J by 0 bases, and 17 bases separated the two germline ends. The CDR3 region has the DNA TGTGCCAGCAGTCCCGTCCGAGGGGACTATAGCAATCAGCCCCAGCATTTT. Translated: CASSPVRGDYSNQPQHF.

This sequence joins TRBV7-8 and TRBJ1-5; D is unresolved. The CDR3 covers 13 residues. The germline V gene encodes CDR1 SGHVS and CDR2 FQNEAQ. The germline V and J ends were trimmed by 4 bases and 4 bases, with 8 bases remaining between them. The CDR3 loop reads CASSYQGNQPQHF. The CDR3 DNA reads TGTGCCAGCAGCTACCAAGGGAATCAGCCCCAGCATTTT.

V gene TRBV19 combines with J gene TRBJ1-2, with D uncertain. V lost 4 bases to trimming and J lost 4 bases, with 13 bases between them. The CDR3 covers 14 residues. The germline gives CDR1 LNHDA, CDR2 SQIVND (reference sequence). The CDR3 spells CASSKDGPFYGYTF. CDR3 coding DNA: TGTGCCAGTAGTAAGGACGGACCCTTCTATGGCTACACCTTC.

The chain couples TRBV11-2 to TRBJ1-6, with TRBD1 as a possible D gene (5 bases). V lost 5 bases and J 9 bases, leaving 20 bases between the germline ends. In germline, CDR1 is SGHAT, CDR2 FQNNGV. The CDR3 consists of 16 residues. The CDR3 region is CASSLSGTALVSPLHF. DNA for the CDR3: TGTGCCAGCAGCCTATCCGGGACTGCCCTGGTTTCACCCCTCCACTTT. Supplemented by reference TRBV11-2 and TRBJ1-6, the full variable domain reads EAGVAQSPRYKIIEKRQSVAFWCNPISGHATLYWYQQILGQGPKLLIQFQNNGVVDDSQLPKDRFSAERLKGVDSTLKIQPAKLEDSAVYLCASSLSGTALVSPLHFGNGTRLTVT.

The rearrangement links TRBV12-5 to TRBJ2-5, with D possibly TRBD2 on 5 matching bases. The CDR3 covers 13 residues. CDR1 and CDR2 (germline): LGHNT, FRNRAP. The V end was cut by 5 bases, the J end by 3 bases, with 10 bases between. CDR3 loop: CASGDGNEETQYF. CDR3 coding DNA: TGTGCTAGTGGTGACGGGAACGAAGAGACCCAGTACTTC.

CDR3 protein: CASSVGVGGEKLFF. The CDR3 DNA follows: TGTGCCAGCAGCGTAGGAGTCGGGGGTGAAAAACTGTTTTTT. This chain connects TRBV9 to TRBJ1-4, with a weak D call TRBD1 (5 bases). The germline V and J ends were trimmed by 0 bases and 7 bases, with 10 bases remaining between them. This CDR3 spans 14 amino acids. CDR1 is SGDLS and CDR2 is YYNGEE in the germline V gene.

The J gene is TRBJ1-5, the V gene TRBV30; 7 bases line up with TRBD1. The germline V gene encodes CDR1 GTSNPN and CDR2 SVGIG (reference sequence). J gave up 5 bases and V 2 bases, and 3 bases lay outside the gene matches. The CDR3 covers 13 residues. CDR3: CAWSFRGDQPQHF. The CDR3 DNA reads as TGTGCCTGGAGTTTCAGGGGGGATCAGCCCCAGCATTTT.

V usage is TRBV18 and J usage is TRBJ2-3; no reliable D call. The CDR3 is 13 amino acids. Looked up from germline, CDR1 is KGHSH and CDR2 is LQKENI. V was clipped by 0 bases and J by 2 bases, with 3 bases between them. The CDR3 is CASSPPNTDTQYF. For the CDR3, the DNA is TGTGCCAGCTCACCACCGAACACAGATACGCAGTATTTT.

This chain joins TRBV18 and TRBJ1-5, with a weak D call TRBD1 (5 bases). Trimming took off 5 bases at V and 5 bases at J, with 10 bases between the two ends. The CDR3 runs 13 residues. Germline V gives CDR1 KGHSH, CDR2 LQKENI. The DNA for the CDR3 is TGTGCCAGCTCAGGCCCGACAGATCAGCCCCAGCATTTT. Its translation is CASSGPTDQPQHF.

V and J are TRBV5-1 and TRBJ1-4; possible D gene TRBD1, 5 bases. Germline CDR1 SGHRS, CDR2 YFSETQ. Trimming cost V 4 bases and J 4 bases, with 11 bases left between them. CDR3 length: 14 residues. CDR3 sequence reads: CASSAGADNEKLFF. The CDR3 nucleotides read TGCGCCAGCAGCGCCGGGGCAGATAATGAAAAACTGTTTTTT.

The rearrangement links TRBV6-5 to TRBJ1-1, with TRBD1 identical over 7 bases. Germline V gene data show CDR1 as MNHEY and CDR2 as SVGAGI. This CDR3 comprises 12 residues. After removal of 6 bases from V and 9 bases from J, the junction contained 7 bases not matched to a gene. The CDR3 DNA sequence: TGTGCCAGCAGCCCGGTAGGGGGCCAAGCTTTCTTT. Amino acids: CASSPVGGQAFF.

This chain uses TRBV6-2 or TRBV6-3 with TRBJ1-5, with unresolved D. V lost 2 bases and J lost 0, with 8 bases in between. The CDR3 length is 15 residues. Germline CDR1 MNHEY, CDR2 SVGEGT. The chain's CDR3 is CASSYVGYSNQPQHF. CDR3 DNA sequence: TGTGCCAGCAGTTACGTAGGGTATAGCAATCAGCCCCAGCATTTT.

The CDR3: CATSDQGTGYEQYF. The CDR3 DNA reads as TGTGCCACCAGTGACCAGGGGACAGGGTACGAGCAGTACTTC. The chain employs TRBV24-1 and TRBJ2-7; 9 bases line up with TRBD1. The CDR3 extends over 14 amino acids. With 4 bases clipped from V and 4 bases from J, the junction kept 4 bases outside the gene matches. Germline CDR1 KGHDR, CDR2 SFDVKD.

The chain recombines TRBV5-5 with TRBJ1-1; the D is unclear. Germline V lookup: CDR1 SGHKS, CDR2 YYEKEE (reference sequence). This CDR3 comprises 14 residues. Trimming pared 0 bases from V and 4 bases from J, leaving 10 bases between. CDR3 region: CASSLVGRSTEAFF. CDR3 in DNA: TGTGCCAGCAGCTTGGTGGGGAGGAGCACTGAAGCTTTCTTT.

The rearrangement links TRBV13 to TRBJ1-2; no reliable D call. The germline V gene has CDR1 PRHDT and CDR2 FYEKMQ (reference sequence). Trimming took 3 bases from V and 0 from J, leaving 14 bases between them. The CDR3 is 16 amino acids. Here the CDR3 DNA reads TGTGCCAGCAGCTTGCAACTAAGAGAAGCTAACTATGGCTACACCTTC. Its protein is CASSLQLREANYGYTF.

The J gene is TRBJ1-1, the V gene TRBV5-4; 7 nucleotides align to TRBD1. With V trimmed by 3 bases and J by 11 bases, 7 bases remained unmatched. Germline values: CDR1 SGHNT, CDR2 YYREEE (reference sequence). The CDR3 runs to 12 residues. DNA of the CDR3: TGTGCCAGCAGCTCAGTAACAGGGGAGGCTTTCTTT. This encodes CASSSVTGEAFF.

CDR3 region: CAWTTGSAEAFF. DNA for the CDR3: TGTGCCTGGACTACCGGGTCGGCTGAAGCTTTCTTT. The chain links TRBV30 to TRBJ1-1, with D hard to call. The germline V and J ends were trimmed by 4 bases and 6 bases, with 12 bases remaining between them. The CDR3 runs to 12 residues. Germline CDR1 GTSNPN, CDR2 SVGIG (reference sequence).

This clone has only a few counts. The gene calls are TRBV3-1 (or the pseudogene TRBV3-2) and TRBJ1-4, with 8 bases identical to TRBD1. The CDR3 runs 14 residues. CDR1 LGHDT and CDR2 YNNKEL come from the germline V gene (reference sequence). J gave up 7 bases and V 1 base, and 2 bases lay outside the gene matches. CDR3 coding DNA: TGTGCCAGCAGCCAAGGACAGGGGCTTGAAAAACTGTTTTTT. Its protein product is CASSQGQGLEKLFF.

This sequence joins TRBV6-5 and TRBJ1-1; TRBD1 might be the D (5 bases). The CDR3 has 15 amino acids. Between the trimmed V and J ends, which lost 2 bases and 4 bases, there was a span of 14 bases. The germline V gene has CDR1 MNHEY and CDR2 SVGAGI. CDR3 residues: CASSYLSRGRTEAFF. The CDR3 DNA sequence: TGTGCCAGCAGTTACCTTTCTAGGGGACGCACTGAAGCTTTCTTT.

The chain couples TRBV30 to TRBJ2-1, with 8 nucleotides matching TRBD2. Germline V lookup: CDR1 GTSNPN, CDR2 SVGIG (reference sequence). This CDR3 spans 13 amino acids. V lost 5 bases, J lost 7 bases, and 7 bases stayed unmatched. CDR3 nucleotide sequence: TGTGCCTGGGCCGGGACTAGTGTGAATGAGCAGTTCTTC. Translated: CAWAGTSVNEQFF.

This clone was recorded a few times. V gene TRBV18 combines with J gene TRBJ2-7; 8 nucleotides align to TRBD1. The V gene's germline CDR1 is KGHSH and CDR2 LQKENI. The CDR3 has 14 amino acids. Trimming at V came to 7 bases and at J to 6 bases, leaving 11 bases not matched to a gene. CDR3 DNA: TGTGCCAGCTTACAAACGACAGGGGCCGTCGAGCAGTACTTC. Its protein product is CASLQTTGAVEQYF.

V gene TRBV19 combines with J gene TRBJ2-2; TRBD2 might be the D (5 bases). V was cut by 5 bases and J by 7 bases, with 11 bases left in between. The CDR3 is 13 residues long. Germline lookup yields CDR1 LNHDA and CDR2 SQIVND (reference sequence). The CDR3 spells CASSSEGYGELFF. CDR3 coding DNA: TGTGCCAGTAGTTCTGAGGGATACGGGGAGCTGTTTTTT.

The V and J genes are TRBV6-5 and TRBJ2-7, with 9 bases identical to TRBD1. This CDR3 contains 14 residues. The V segment lost 10 bases and the J segment 3 bases; nucleotides outside the gene matches: 10. Per germline, CDR1 MNHEY and CDR2 SVGAGI. CDR3 nucleotide sequence: TGTGCCACCCGACTAGGGACAGGGAGCTACGAGCAGTACTTC. Translation: CATRLGTGSYEQYF.

The V and J genes are TRBV5-1 and TRBJ2-1, with D possibly being TRBD1 (6 bases). Germline-derived CDR1 and CDR2 are SGHRS and YFSETQ. The length of the CDR3 is 14 residues. The V gene lost 7 bases and the J gene lost 8 bases, with 19 bases spanning the gap. CDR3 nucleotide sequence: TGCGCCAGCGGTAGGGGACAACGCTCGGATGAGCAGTTCTTC. This sequence encodes CASGRGQRSDEQFF.

The chain uses TRBV4-1 and TRBJ1-3; 7 positions agree with TRBD1. From germline, CDR1 is MGHRA and CDR2 YSYEKL. J was trimmed by 3 bases and V by 8 bases; bases with no gene match: 7. The CDR3 has 14 residues. The CDR3 region is CASALTGDGNTIYF. Here the CDR3 DNA reads TGCGCCAGCGCCCTTACAGGGGATGGAAACACCATATATTTT.